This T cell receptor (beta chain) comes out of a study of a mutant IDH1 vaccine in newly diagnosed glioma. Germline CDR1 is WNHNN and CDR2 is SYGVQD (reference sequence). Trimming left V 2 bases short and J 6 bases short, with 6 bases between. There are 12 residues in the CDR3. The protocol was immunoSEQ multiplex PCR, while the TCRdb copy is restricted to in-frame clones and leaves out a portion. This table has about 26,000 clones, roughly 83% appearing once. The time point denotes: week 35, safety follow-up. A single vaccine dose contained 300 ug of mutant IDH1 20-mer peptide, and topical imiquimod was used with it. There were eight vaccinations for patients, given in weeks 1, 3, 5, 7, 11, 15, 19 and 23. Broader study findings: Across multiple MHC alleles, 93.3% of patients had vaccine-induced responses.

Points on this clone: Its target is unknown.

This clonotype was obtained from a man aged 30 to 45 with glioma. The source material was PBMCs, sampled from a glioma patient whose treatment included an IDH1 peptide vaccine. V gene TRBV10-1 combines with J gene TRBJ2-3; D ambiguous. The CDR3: CASSEGRDTQYF. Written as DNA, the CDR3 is TGCGCCAGCAGTGAGGGTCGTGATACGCAGTATTTT.